This TCR beta chain was retrieved from a study of T cell responses to AZD1222 COVID-19 vaccine. Sequenced by immunoSEQ multiplex PCR; TCRdb stores in-frame clones only, minus some. The data contain approximately 140,000 clones, 91% of them seen just once; the ten biggest clones take up over 1.1%. A remark on this clone: Antigen: not known.

The study's findings and limits: In all cases, repertoires were sampled only after the peak T cell response. At 160-218 and 743-854, vaccine-associated CD4 TCRs were dominant, and they spanned spike. Most donors were white British and more were female, and clonal diversity was possibly underestimated.

CDR1 is SGHNT, CDR2 YENEEA, per germline. The CDR3 extends over 13 amino acids. The V end was cut by 1 base, the J end by 5 bases, with 8 bases between. The sequenced sample was peripheral blood, obtained on day 0 of AZD1222 vaccination. This TCR was recovered from an adult in good health. The chain couples TRBV11-3 to TRBJ1-1, with D unclear. The CDR3 region is CASSLVAVTEAFF. CDR3 coding DNA: TGTGCCAGCAGCTTAGTGGCAGTTACTGAAGCTTTCTTT.